Listed below are T cell receptor beta chains from one sample, sequenced in a study of blood T cell repertoires in COVID-19. Profiled with immunoSEQ multiplex PCR; TCRdb holds only in-frame clones, not every one. The data hold some 150,000 clones, with about 90% observed a single time. The sequencing input was peripheral blood. The receptors derive from a woman older than 75 with acute or convalescent COVID-19. Both conserved end residues are part of each CDR3. D genes are given only for firm matches. Not all rows give a size; the values are once, few, many and, for expanded clones, a class.

>TRBD2|TRBV6-5|NA|TRBJ2-2
CASRSGGQPGELFF
TGTGCCAGCAGGAGCGGGGGGCAGCCCGGGGAGCTGTTTTTT
>NA|TRBV30|NA|TRBJ1-5
CAWSPDGLAAQPQHF
TGTGCCTGGAGTCCGGACGGACTAGCCGCTCAGCCCCAGCATTTT
>TRBD1|TRBV5-4|NA|TRBJ1-1
CASSLTYRGGGTEAFF
TGTGCCAGCAGCCTCACTTACAGGGGTGGTGGCACTGAAGCTTTCTTT
>TRBD1|TRBV7-9|NA|TRBJ1-3
CASSPGQGLGGNTIYF
TGTGCCAGCAGCCCCGGACAGGGACTGGGAGGAAACACCATATATTTT
>TRBD2|TRBV29-1|NA|TRBJ2-1
CSVVGGEGSYNEQFF
TGCAGCGTTGTCGGGGGGGAGGGCTCCTACAATGAGCAGTTCTTC
>TRBD2|TRBV7-3|NA|TRBJ2-1
CASSLTASGEPYNEQFF
TGTGCCAGCAGCTTAACGGCTAGCGGGGAGCCTTACAATGAGCAGTTCTTC
>NA|TRBV9|once|TRBJ1-2
CASSVNGGTYGYTF
TGTGCCAGCAGCGTAAATGGGGGGACCTATGGCTACACCTTC
>TRBD1|TRBV7-2|NA|TRBJ2-3
CASSLVGTGPGTQYF
TGTGCCAGCAGCTTAGTGGGGACAGGCCCCGGTACGCAGTATTTT
>TRBD1|TRBV6-5|NA|TRBJ2-7
CASRLGTGAYEQYF
TGTGCCAGCAGGCTCGGGACAGGGGCCTACGAGCAGTACTTC
>TRBD1|TRBV29-1|NA|TRBJ2-2
CSVADRLNTGELFF
TGCAGCGTTGCGGACAGGCTGAACACCGGGGAGCTGTTTTTT
>TRBD1|TRBV9|NA|TRBJ1-2
CAKDRGIYGYTF
TGTGCCAAGGACAGGGGAATCTATGGCTACACCTTC
>TRBD2|TRBV5-1|NA|TRBJ2-1
CASSHQTGGGSYNEQFF
TGCGCCAGCAGCCACCAAACGGGGGGGGGCTCCTACAATGAGCAGTTCTTC
>TRBD1|TRBV7-9|NA|TRBJ2-7
CASSLVEGAYEPEQYF
TGTGCCAGCAGCTTAGTAGAGGGGGCCTACGAGCCCGAGCAGTACTTC
>NA|TRBV7-6|NA|TRBJ1-2
CASSFSTGTYGYTF
TGTGCCAGCAGCTTTAGCACAGGCACTTATGGCTACACCTTC
>TRBD2|TRBV7-2|NA|TRBJ2-7
CASSLTFRGGASEQYF
TGTGCCAGCAGCCTGACCTTCCGCGGGGGGGCCTCCGAGCAGTACTTC
>NA|TRBV7-2|few|TRBJ1-1
CASSFGQDTEAFF
TGTGCCAGCAGCTTTGGCCAGGACACTGAAGCTTTCTTT
>TRBD1|TRBV18|NA|TRBJ2-7
CASSATGVSSYEQYF
TGTGCCAGCTCAGCGACAGGGGTCAGCTCCTACGAGCAGTACTTC
>NA|TRBV18|NA|TRBJ1-3
CASSPRGAASGNTIYF
TGTGCCAGCTCACCCCGTGGAGCAGCCTCTGGAAACACCATATATTTT
>TRBD2|TRBV18|once|TRBJ2-7
CASSWGTSGYEQYF
TGTGCCAGCTCATGGGGGACTAGCGGGTACGAGCAGTACTTC
>NA|TRBV6-1|NA|TRBJ1-1
CASSDVTGGNTEAFF
TGTGCCAGCAGTGACGTCACGGGGGGGAACACTGAAGCTTTCTTT
>TRBD1|TRBV5-1|NA|TRBJ1-1
CASSLRQGSAEAFF
TGCGCCAGCAGCTTAAGACAGGGCTCTGCTGAAGCTTTCTTT
>NA|TRBV6-1|NA|TRBJ1-1
CASSEAGQGSTEAFF
TGTGCCAGCAGTGAAGCAGGGCAGGGTAGCACTGAAGCTTTCTTT
>TRBD1|TRBV24-1|NA|TRBJ2-2
CATSDRTGKTGELFF
TGTGCCACCAGTGATAGGACAGGGAAAACCGGGGAGCTGTTTTTT
>TRBD1|TRBV7-8|NA|TRBJ1-3
CASSWTGQGAKGNTIYF
TGTGCCAGCAGCTGGACGGGGCAGGGGGCTAAGGGAAACACCATATATTTT
>TRBD1|TRBV7-2|NA|TRBJ1-1
CASSLATGLNTEAFF
TGTGCCAGCAGCTTAGCGACAGGGCTTAACACTGAAGCTTTCTTT
>NA|TRBV30|NA|TRBJ2-5
CAWTPPGQETQYF
TGTGCCTGGACCCCGCCGGGACAAGAGACCCAGTACTTC
>TRBD1|TRBV6-5|NA|TRBJ1-5
CASIGTGGEPQHF
TGTGCCAGCATCGGGACAGGGGGAGAGCCCCAGCATTTT
>TRBD1|TRBV27|NA|TRBJ1-1
CASSLNRGAAATEAFF
TGTGCCAGCAGTTTGAACAGGGGTGCTGCGGCCACTGAAGCTTTCTTT
>TRBD1|TRBV19|NA|TRBJ1-4
CASSGTGQEKLFF
TGTGCCAGCTCCGGGACAGGACAGGAAAAACTGTTTTTT
>NA|TRBV11-1|NA|TRBJ2-1
CASSFTGGGRQFF
TGTGCCAGCAGTTTTACAGGGGGGGGAAGGCAGTTCTTC
>NA|TRBV11-3|NA|TRBJ1-1
CASSFRQDTEAFF
TGTGCCAGCAGCTTCCGACAGGACACTGAAGCTTTCTTT
>NA|TRBV27|NA|TRBJ2-1
CASGGAAEQFF
TGTGCCAGCGGGGGGGCCGCTGAGCAGTTCTTC
>NA|TRBV18|NA|TRBJ1-2
CASSREERYGYTF
TGTGCCAGCTCACGAGAAGAACGTTATGGCTACACCTTC
>NA|TRBV4-3|NA|TRBJ2-3
CASSQDRYRSRTDTQYF
TGCGCCAGCAGCCAAGATCGTTACAGGAGCCGCACAGATACGCAGTATTTT
>NA|TRBV7-8|once|TRBJ1-4
CASSIRHATNEKLFF
TGTGCCAGCAGCATAAGACACGCAACTAATGAAAAACTGTTTTTT
>NA|TRBV27|NA|TRBJ1-2
CASSLTRENYGYTF
TGTGCCAGCAGTTTAACCCGGGAGAACTATGGCTACACCTTC
>TRBD1|TRBV5-1|NA|TRBJ2-2
CASSDRVGELFF
TGCGCCAGCAGCGACAGGGTCGGGGAGCTGTTTTTT
>TRBD2|TRBV2|NA|TRBJ2-3
CASTIRGGRDTQYF
TGTGCCAGCACTATTCGGGGGGGCAGAGATACGCAGTATTTT
>TRBD2|TRBV7-2|NA|TRBJ2-5
CASSLERLAGGQGETQYF
TGTGCCAGCAGCTTAGAAAGACTAGCGGGGGGGCAGGGAGAGACCCAGTACTTC
>TRBD1|TRBV7-2|NA|TRBJ2-6
CASSHRGPGANVLTF
TGTGCCAGCAGCCACAGGGGGCCGGGGGCCAACGTCCTGACTTTC
>NA|TRBV5-1|NA|TRBJ2-3
CASSLAAQGDTQYF
TGCGCCAGCAGCTTGGCCGCCCAGGGAGATACGCAGTATTTT
>NA|TRBV6-5|NA|TRBJ1-5
CASSRGGSNQPQHF
TGTGCCAGCAGTCGAGGGGGTAGCAATCAGCCCCAGCATTTT
>TRBD1|TRBV4-3|NA|TRBJ1-6
CASSQDGRGDSPLHF
TGCGCCAGCAGCCAAGACGGCAGGGGGGATTCACCCCTCCACTTT
>TRBD1|TRBV6-5|NA|TRBJ1-6
CASSNTGDRFPLHF
TGTGCCAGCAGCAACACAGGGGACCGTTTCCCCCTCCACTTT
>TRBD1|TRBV10-1|NA|TRBJ1-2
CASIPPTGESNYGYTF
TGCGCCAGCATCCCCCCAACAGGGGAATCCAACTATGGCTACACCTTC